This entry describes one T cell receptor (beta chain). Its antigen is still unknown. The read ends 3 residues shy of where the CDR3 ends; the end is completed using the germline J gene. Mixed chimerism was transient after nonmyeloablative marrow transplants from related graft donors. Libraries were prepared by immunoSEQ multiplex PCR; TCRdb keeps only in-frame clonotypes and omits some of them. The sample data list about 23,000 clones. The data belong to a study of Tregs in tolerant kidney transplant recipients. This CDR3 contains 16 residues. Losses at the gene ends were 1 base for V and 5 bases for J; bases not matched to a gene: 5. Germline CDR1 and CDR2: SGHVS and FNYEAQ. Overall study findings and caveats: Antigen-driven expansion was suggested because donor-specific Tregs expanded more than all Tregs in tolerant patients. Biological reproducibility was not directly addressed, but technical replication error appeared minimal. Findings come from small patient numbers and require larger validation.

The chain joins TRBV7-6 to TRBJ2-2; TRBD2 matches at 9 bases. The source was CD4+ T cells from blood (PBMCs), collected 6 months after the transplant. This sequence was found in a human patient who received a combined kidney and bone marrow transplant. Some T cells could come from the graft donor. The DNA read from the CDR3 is TGTGCCAGCAGCTTAGTTAGCGGGGGACCTACCGGGGAG. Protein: CASSLVSGGPTGE. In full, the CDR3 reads CASSLVSGGPTGELFF.